The source of this TCR beta chain is a study of Ad26.COV2.S vaccination and SARS-CoV-2 variants. Trimming left V 4 bases short and J 0 bases short, with 12 bases between. Germline CDR1 reads MNHEY; CDR2 reads SVGAGI. There are 15 residues in the CDR3. Described treatment: 19 received Ad26.COV2.S at low or high dose, single or two shots; roughly five received placebo; per-sample allocation not given. Vaccine and placebo recipients were sampled on day 63 after the first injection. TCRdb keeps only in-frame clones here, not all; method: immunoSEQ multiplex PCR. The table has roughly 700,000 clones, around 89% seen once; the top ten hold approximately 1.5%.

Specimen: peripheral blood, collected in a trial of Ad26.COV2.S vaccine versus placebo. The chain couples TRBV6-5 to TRBJ1-1; D remains ambiguous. The TCR comes from a person between 18 and 59 years old who received the Ad26.COV2.S COVID-19 vaccine or a placebo. CDR3 loop: CASSLADSMNTEAFF. In DNA, the CDR3 is TGTGCCAGCAGTTTGGCAGATAGCATGAACACTGAAGCTTTCTTT.